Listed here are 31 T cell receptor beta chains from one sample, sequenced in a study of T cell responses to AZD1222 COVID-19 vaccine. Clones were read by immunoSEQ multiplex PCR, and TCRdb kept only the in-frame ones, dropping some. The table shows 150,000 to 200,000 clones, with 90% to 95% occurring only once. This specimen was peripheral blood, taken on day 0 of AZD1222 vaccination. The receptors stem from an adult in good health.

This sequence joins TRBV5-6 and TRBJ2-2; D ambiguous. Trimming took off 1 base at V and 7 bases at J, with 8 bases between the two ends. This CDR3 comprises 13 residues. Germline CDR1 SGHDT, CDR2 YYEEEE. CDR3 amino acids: CASSLIRNGELFF. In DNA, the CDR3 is TGTGCCAGCAGCTTGATAAGGAACGGGGAGCTGTTTTTT.

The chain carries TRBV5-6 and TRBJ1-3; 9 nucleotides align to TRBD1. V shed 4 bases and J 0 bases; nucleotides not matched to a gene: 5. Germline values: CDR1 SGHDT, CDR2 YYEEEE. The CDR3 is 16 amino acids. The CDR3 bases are TGTGCCAGCAGCGCCCGGGACAGGGACTCTGGAAACACCATATATTTT. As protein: CASSARDRDSGNTIYF.

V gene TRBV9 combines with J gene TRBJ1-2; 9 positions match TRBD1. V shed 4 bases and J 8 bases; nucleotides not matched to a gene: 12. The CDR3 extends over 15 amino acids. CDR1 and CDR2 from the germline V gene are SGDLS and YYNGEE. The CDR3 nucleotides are TGTGCCAGCAGCCAAAGGGACAGGGTGCCTTGGGGCTACACCTTC. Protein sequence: CASSQRDRVPWGYTF.

In DNA form, the CDR3 reads TGTGCCAGCTCCATAGCGGGTCGCGGCTACGAGCAGTACTTC. It is translated as CASSIAGRGYEQYF. The chain recombines TRBV2 with TRBJ2-7, with TRBD2 matching over 7 bases. V was clipped by 8 bases and J by 3 bases; unmatched bases: 10. CDR1 and CDR2 (germline): SNHLY, FYNNEI. The CDR3 length is 14 residues.

CDR3 protein: CASSPSGDKRYF. CDR3 in DNA: TGTGCCAGCTCACCATCAGGGGACAAGAGGTACTTC. The rearrangement uses TRBV18 and TRBJ2-7, with TRBD1 as a possible D gene (6 bases). With 2 bases removed from V and 12 bases from J, the gap between germline ends came to 14 bases. There are 12 residues in the CDR3. Germline CDR1 KGHSH, CDR2 LQKENI.

The CDR3 region has the DNA TGTGCCAGCAGCAGCGGGACTAGCGGCGCCTACGAGCAGTACTTC. It translates to CASSSGTSGAYEQYF. V usage is TRBV5-4 and J usage is TRBJ2-7; the match to TRBD2 covers 11 bases. Unmatched junction bases numbered 5, after V lost 4 bases and J lost 2 bases. Germline lookup yields CDR1 SGHNT and CDR2 YYREEE (reference sequence). The CDR3 spans 15 residues.

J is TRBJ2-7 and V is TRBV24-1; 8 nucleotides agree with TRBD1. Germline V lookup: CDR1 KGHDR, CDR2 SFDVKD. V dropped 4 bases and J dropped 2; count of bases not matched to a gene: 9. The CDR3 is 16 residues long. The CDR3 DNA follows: TGTGCCACCAGTGACCGACGGACAGGGTCCCCCTACGAGCAGTACTTC. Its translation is CATSDRRTGSPYEQYF.

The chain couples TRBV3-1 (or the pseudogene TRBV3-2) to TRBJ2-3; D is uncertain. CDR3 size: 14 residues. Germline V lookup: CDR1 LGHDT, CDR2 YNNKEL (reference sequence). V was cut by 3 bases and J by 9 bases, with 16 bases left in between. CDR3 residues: CASSHSTEVGTQYF. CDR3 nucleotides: TGTGCCAGCAGCCACTCCACCGAGGTAGGGACGCAGTATTTT.

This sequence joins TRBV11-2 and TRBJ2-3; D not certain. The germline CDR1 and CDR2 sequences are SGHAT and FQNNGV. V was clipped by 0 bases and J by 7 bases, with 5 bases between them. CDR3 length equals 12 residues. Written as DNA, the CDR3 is TGTGCCAGCAGCTTAGATTTAAATACGCAGTATTTT. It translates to CASSLDLNTQYF.

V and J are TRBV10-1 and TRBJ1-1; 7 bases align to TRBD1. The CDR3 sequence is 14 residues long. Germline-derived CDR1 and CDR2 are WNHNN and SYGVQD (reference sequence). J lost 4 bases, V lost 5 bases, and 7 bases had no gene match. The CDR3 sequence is CASSPTGTSTEAFF. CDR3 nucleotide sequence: TGCGCCAGCAGTCCGACAGGGACGAGCACTGAAGCTTTCTTT.

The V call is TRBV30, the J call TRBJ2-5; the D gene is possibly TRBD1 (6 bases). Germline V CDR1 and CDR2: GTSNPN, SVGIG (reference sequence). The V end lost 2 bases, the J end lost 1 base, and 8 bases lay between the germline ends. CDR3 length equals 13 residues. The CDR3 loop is CAWSPDSQETQYF. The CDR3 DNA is TGTGCCTGGAGTCCGGACAGCCAAGAGACCCAGTACTTC.

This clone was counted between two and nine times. The DNA of the CDR3 is TGTGCCAGCAGCTTAGGGGGTGTTGATGGCTACACCTTC. This translates into CASSLGGVDGYTF. This chain connects TRBV7-9 to TRBJ1-2, with D hard to call. The CDR3 consists of 13 residues. Per the germline V gene, CDR1 is SEHNR and CDR2 is FQNEAQ (reference sequence). Trimming left V 1 base short and J 6 bases short, with 9 bases between.

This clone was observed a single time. CDR3 residues: CASSGLQARNTEAFF. The CDR3 DNA is TGTGCCAGTAGTGGATTACAGGCCCGGAACACTGAAGCTTTCTTT. This chain connects TRBV19 to TRBJ1-1, with a possible D match to TRBD1 (5 bases). Looked up from germline, CDR1 is LNHDA and CDR2 is SQIVND (reference sequence). The V end was cut by 5 bases, the J end by 1 base, with 14 bases between. The CDR3 totals 15 residues.

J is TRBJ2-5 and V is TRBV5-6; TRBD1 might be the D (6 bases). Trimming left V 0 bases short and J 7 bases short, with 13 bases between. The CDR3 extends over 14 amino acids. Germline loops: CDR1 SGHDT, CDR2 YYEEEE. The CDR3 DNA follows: TGTGCCAGCAGCTTGGGTCAGGGGCTTGGGACCCAGTACTTC. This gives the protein CASSLGQGLGTQYF.

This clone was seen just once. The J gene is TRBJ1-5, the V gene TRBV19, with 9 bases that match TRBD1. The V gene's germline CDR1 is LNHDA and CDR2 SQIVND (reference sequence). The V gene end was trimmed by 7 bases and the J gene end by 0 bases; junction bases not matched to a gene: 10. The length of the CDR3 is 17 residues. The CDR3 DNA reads TGTGCCAGTATTTCGGGACAGGGACGGAATAGCAATCAGCCCCAGCATTTT. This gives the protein CASISGQGRNSNQPQHF.

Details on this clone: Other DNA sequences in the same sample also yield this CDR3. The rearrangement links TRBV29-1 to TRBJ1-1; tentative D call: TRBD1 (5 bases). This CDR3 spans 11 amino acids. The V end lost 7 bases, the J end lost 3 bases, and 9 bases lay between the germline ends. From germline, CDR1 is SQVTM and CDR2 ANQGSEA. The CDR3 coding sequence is TGCAGCGCCCTGGGGGACACTGAAGCTTTCTTT. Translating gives CSALGDTEAFF.

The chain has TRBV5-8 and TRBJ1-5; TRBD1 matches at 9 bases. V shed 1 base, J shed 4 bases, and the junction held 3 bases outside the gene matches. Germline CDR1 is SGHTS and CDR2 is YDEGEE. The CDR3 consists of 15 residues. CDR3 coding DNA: TGTGCCAGCAGCTTGACAGGGGGCCGGAATCAGCCCCAGCATTTT. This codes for CASSLTGGRNQPQHF. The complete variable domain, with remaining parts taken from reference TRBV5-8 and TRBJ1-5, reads EAGVTQSPTHLIKTRGQQATLRCSPISGHTSVYWYQQALGLGLQFLLWYDEGEERNRGNFPPRFSGRQFPNYSSELNVNALELEDSALYLCASSLTGGRNQPQHFGDGTRLSIL.

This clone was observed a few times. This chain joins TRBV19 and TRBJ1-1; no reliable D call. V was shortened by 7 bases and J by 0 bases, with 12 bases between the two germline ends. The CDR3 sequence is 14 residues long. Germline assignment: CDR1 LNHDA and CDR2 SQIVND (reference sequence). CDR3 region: CASTPWAMNTEAFF. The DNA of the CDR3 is TGTGCCAGTACCCCTTGGGCCATGAACACTGAAGCTTTCTTT. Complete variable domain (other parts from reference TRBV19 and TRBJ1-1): DGGITQSPKYLFRKEGQNVTLSCEQNLNHDAMYWYRQDPGQGLRLIYYSQIVNDFQKGDIAEGYSVSREKKESFPLTVTSAQKNPTAFYLCASTPWAMNTEAFFGQGTRLTVV.

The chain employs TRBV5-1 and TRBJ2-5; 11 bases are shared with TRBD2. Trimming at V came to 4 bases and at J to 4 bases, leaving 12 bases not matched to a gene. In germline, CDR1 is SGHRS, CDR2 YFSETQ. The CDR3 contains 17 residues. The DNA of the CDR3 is TGCGCCAGCAGCGGCGCAGCCCTAGCGGGGGGACTAGAGACCCAGTACTTC. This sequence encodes CASSGAALAGGLETQYF.

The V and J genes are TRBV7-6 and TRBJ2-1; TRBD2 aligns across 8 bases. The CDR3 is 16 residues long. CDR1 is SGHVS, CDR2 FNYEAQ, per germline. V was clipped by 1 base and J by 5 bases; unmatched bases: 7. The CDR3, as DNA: TGTGCCAGCAGCTTAGGGGTAGCGGGAACCGACAATGAGCAGTTCTTC. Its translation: CASSLGVAGTDNEQFF.

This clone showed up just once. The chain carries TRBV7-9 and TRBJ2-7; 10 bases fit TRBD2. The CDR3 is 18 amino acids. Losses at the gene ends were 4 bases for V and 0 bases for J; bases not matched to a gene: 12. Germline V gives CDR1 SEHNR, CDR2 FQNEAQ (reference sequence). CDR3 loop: CASSSHRVAGGLSYEQYF. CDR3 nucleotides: TGTGCCAGCAGCTCCCATAGGGTAGCGGGAGGCCTCTCCTACGAGCAGTACTTC.

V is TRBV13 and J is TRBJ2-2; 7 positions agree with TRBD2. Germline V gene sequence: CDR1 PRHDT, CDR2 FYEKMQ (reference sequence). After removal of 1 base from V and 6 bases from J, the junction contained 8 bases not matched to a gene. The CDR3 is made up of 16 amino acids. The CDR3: CASSLVGEGLAGELFF. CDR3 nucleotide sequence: TGTGCCAGCAGCTTAGTGGGGGAGGGCCTCGCCGGGGAGCTGTTTTTT.

CDR3 sequence: CSVDTVGLAGGPRVEDTQYF. The CDR3 DNA sequence: TGCAGCGTTGATACGGTGGGACTAGCGGGAGGGCCAAGAGTAGAAGATACGCAGTATTTT. The rearrangement links TRBV29-1 to TRBJ2-3, with 16 bases matching TRBD2. The CDR3 has 20 amino acids. Germline CDR1 and CDR2: SQVTM and ANQGSEA. The V gene end was trimmed by 3 bases and the J gene end by 5 bases; junction bases not matched to a gene: 17.

The CDR3 protein is CASSEGNTIYF. The CDR3 bases are TGTGCCAGCAGTGAAGGAAACACCATATATTTT. This chain connects TRBV6-1 to TRBJ1-3; D gene unclear. Trimming removed 1 base from V and 5 bases from J, with 0 bases in between. From germline, CDR1 is MNHNS and CDR2 SASEGT. The CDR3 is 11 residues long.

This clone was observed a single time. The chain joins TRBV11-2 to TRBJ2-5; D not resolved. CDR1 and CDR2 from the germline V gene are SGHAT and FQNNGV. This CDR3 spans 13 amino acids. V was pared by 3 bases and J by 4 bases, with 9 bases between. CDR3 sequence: CASSFNPRETQYF. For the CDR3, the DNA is TGTGCCAGCAGCTTTAACCCTCGAGAGACCCAGTACTTC.

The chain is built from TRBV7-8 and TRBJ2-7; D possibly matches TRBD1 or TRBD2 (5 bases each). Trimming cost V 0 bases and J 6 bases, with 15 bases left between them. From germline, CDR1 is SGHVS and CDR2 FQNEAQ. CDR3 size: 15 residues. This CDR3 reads CASSLARGPFSEQYF. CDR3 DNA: TGTGCCAGCAGCTTAGCAAGGGGACCCTTCAGCGAGCAGTACTTC.

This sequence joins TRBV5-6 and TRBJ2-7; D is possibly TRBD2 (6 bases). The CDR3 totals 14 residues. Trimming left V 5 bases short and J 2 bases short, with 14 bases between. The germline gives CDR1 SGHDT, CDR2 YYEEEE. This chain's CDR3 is CASSPDGGPYEQYF. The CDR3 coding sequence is TGTGCCAGCAGTCCTGACGGGGGACCCTACGAGCAGTACTTC.

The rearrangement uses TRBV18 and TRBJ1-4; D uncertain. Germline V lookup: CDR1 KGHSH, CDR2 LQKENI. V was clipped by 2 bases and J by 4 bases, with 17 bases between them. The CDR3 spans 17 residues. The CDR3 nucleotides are TGTGCCAGCTCACCAGACACCGGGCCGTTACTTAATGAAAAACTGTTTTTT. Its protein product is CASSPDTGPLLNEKLFF.

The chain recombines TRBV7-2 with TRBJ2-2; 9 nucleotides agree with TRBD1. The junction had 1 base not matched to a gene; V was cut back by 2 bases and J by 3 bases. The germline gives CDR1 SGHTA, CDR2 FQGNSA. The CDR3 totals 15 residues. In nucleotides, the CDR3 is TGTGCCAGCAGCTTATGGACAGGGGACACCGGGGAGCTGTTTTTT. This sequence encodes CASSLWTGDTGELFF.

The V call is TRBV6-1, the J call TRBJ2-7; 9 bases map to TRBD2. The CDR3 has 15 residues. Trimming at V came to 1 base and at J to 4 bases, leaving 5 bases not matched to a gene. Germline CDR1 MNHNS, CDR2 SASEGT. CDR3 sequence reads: CASSEVAGGWYEQYF. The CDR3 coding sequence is TGTGCCAGCAGTGAAGTGGCGGGAGGGTGGTACGAGCAGTACTTC.

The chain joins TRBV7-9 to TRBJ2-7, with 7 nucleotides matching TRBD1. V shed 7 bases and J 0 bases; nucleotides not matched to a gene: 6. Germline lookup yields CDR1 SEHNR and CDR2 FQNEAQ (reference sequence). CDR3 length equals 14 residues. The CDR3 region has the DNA TGTGCCAGCATCATACAGGGGTCCTCCTACGAGCAGTACTTC. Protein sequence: CASIIQGSSYEQYF.